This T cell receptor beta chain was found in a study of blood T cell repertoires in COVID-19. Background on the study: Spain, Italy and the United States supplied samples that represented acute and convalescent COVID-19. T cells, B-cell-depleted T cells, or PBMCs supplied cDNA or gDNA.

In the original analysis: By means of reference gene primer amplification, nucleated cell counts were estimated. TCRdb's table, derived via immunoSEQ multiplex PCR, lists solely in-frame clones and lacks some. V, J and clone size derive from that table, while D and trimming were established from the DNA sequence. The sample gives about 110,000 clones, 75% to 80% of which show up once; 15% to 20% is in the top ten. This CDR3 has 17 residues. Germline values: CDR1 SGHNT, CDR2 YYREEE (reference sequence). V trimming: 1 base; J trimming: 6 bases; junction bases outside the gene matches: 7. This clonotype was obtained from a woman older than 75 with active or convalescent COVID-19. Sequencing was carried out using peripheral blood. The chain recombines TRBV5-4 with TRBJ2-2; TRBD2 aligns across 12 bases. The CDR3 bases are TGTGCCAGCAGCTTGTCGTTGACTAGCGGGAGCGCCGGGGAGCTGTTTTTT. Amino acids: CASSLSLTSGSAGELFF.